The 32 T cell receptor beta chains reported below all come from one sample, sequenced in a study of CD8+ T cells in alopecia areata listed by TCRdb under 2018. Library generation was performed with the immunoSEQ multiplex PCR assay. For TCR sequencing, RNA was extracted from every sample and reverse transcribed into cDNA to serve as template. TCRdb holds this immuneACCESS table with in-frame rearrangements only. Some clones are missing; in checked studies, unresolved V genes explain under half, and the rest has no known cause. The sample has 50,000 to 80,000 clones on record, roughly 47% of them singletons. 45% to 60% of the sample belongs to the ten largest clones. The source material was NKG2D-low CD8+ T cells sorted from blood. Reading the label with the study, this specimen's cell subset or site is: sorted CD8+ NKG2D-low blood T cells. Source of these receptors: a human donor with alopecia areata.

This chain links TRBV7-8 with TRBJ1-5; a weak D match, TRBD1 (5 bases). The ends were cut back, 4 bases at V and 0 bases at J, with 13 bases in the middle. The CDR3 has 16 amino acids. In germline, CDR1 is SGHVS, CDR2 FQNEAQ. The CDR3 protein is CASSSGETVSNQPQHF. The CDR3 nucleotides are TGTGCCAGCAGCTCGGGGGAGACAGTTAGCAATCAGCCCCAGCATTTT.

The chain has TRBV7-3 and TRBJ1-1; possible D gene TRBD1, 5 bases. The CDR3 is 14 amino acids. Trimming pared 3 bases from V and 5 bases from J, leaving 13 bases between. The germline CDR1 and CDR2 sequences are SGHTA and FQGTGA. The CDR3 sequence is CASSLLGASTEAFF. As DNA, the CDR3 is TGTGCCAGCAGCTTGTTAGGGGCGAGTACTGAAGCTTTCTTT.

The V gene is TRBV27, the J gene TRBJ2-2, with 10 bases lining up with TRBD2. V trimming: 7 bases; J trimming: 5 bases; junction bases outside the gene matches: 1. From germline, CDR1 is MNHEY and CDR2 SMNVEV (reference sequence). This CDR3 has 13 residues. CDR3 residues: CASILAGTGELFF. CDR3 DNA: TGTGCCAGCATACTAGCGGGAACCGGGGAGCTGTTTTTT.

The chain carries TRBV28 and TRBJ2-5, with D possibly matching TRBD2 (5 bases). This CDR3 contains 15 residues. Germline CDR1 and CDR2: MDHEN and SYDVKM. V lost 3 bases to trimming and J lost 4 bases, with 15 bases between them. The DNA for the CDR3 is TGTGCCAGCAGTTTCAGCGTAGGGAGAGGAGAGACCCAGTACTTC. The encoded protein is CASSFSVGRGETQYF.

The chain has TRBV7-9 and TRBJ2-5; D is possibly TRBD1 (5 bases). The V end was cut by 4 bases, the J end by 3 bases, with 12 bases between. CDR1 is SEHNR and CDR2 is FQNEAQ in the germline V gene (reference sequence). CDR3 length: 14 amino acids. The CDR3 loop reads CASSYILREETQYF. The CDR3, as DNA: TGTGCCAGCAGCTACATCCTCAGGGAAGAGACCCAGTACTTC.

The CDR3 DNA sequence: TGTGCCAGCAGCCAAGATTGGCCAGGCCTCTACAATGAGCAGTTCTTC. Protein sequence: CASSQDWPGLYNEQFF. This sequence joins TRBV14 and TRBJ2-1, with D hard to call. Trimming stripped 0 bases from V and 3 bases from J, with 12 bases between. This CDR3 region has 16 residues. CDR1 is SGHDN, CDR2 FVKESK, per germline.

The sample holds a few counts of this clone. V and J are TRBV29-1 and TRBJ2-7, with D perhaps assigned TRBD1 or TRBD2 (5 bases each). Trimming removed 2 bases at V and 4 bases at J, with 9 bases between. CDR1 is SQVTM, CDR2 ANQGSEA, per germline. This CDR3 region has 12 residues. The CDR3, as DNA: TGCAGCGTTGAACAGGGCGGGTACGAGCAGTACTTC. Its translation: CSVEQGGYEQYF.

CDR3 coding DNA: TGTGCCAGCCGAGAAGGGGGCAATCAGCCCCAGCATTTT. Amino acids: CASREGGNQPQHF. The V call is TRBV18, the J call TRBJ1-5; TRBD1 is a possible D gene (5 bases). The germline gives CDR1 KGHSH, CDR2 LQKENI. With 8 bases removed from V and 2 bases from J, the gap between germline ends came to 10 bases. The CDR3 length is 13 residues.

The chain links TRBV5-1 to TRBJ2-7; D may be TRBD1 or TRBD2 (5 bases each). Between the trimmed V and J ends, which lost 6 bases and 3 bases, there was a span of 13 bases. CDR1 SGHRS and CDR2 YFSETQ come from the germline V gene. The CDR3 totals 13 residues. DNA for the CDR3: TGCGCCAGCACCACGGGGCCAAACTACGAGCAGTACTTC. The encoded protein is CASTTGPNYEQYF. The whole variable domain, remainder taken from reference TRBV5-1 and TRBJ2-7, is KAGVTQTPRYLIKTRGQQVTLSCSPISGHRSVSWYQQTPGQGLQFLFEYFSETQRNKGNFPGRFSGRQFSNSRSEMNVSTLELGDSALYLCASTTGPNYEQYFGPGTRLTVT.

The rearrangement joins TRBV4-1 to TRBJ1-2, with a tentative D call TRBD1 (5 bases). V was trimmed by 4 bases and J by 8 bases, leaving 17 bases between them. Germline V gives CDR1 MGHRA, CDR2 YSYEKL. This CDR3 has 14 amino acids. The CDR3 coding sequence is TGCGCCAGCAGCCCCCTTGGCAGGGAAGGAGGCTACACCTTC. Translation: CASSPLGREGGYTF.

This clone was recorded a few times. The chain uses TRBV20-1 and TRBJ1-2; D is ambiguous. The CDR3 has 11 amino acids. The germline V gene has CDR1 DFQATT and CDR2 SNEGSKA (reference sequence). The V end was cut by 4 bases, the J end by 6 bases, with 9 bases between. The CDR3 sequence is CSAITRDGYTF. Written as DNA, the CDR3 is TGCAGTGCTATAACCAGAGATGGCTACACCTTC.

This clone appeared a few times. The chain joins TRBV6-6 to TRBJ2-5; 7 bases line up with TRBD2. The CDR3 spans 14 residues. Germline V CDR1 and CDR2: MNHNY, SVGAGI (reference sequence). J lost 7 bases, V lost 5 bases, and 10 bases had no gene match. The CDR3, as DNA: TGTGCCAGCAGTCCGGACACCCGCGGGGGGACCCAGTACTTC. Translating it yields CASSPDTRGGTQYF.

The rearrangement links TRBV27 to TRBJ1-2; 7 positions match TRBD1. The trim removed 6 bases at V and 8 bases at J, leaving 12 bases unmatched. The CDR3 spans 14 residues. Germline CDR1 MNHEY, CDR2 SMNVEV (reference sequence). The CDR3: CASSRTGAGGGYTF. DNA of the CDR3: TGTGCCAGCAGCCGAACAGGGGCCGGAGGGGGCTACACCTTC.

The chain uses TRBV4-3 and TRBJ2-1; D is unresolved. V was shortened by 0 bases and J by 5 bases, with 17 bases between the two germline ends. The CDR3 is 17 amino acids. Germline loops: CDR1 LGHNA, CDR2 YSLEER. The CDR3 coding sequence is TGCGCCAGCAGCCAAGAAGCCCGAAATCCAACCCACAATGAGCAGTTCTTC. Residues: CASSQEARNPTHNEQFF.

CDR3 in amino acids: CASSYSGGSSYYEQYF. CDR3 nucleotide sequence: TGTGCCAGCAGTTACTCGGGGGGGAGCTCGTACTACGAGCAGTACTTC. The chain has TRBV6-6 and TRBJ2-7, with TRBD2 identical over 7 bases. Losses at the gene ends were 0 bases for V and 3 bases for J; bases not matched to a gene: 8. This CDR3 comprises 16 residues. Germline V CDR1 and CDR2: MNHNY, SVGAGI (reference sequence).

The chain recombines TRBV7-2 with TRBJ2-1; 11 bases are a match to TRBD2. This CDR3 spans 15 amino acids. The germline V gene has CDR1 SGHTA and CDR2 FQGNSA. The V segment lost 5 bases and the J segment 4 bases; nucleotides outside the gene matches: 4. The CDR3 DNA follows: TGTGCCAGCAGCCTGACTAGCGGGAAGTACAATGAGCAGTTCTTC. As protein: CASSLTSGKYNEQFF.

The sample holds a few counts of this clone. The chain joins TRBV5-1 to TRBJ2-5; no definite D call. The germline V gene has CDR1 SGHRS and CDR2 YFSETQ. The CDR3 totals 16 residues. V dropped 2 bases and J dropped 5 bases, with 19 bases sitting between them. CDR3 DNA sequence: TGCGCCAGCAGCTTCGTACCGCCGGGCGTTGGGGAGACCCAGTACTTC. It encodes CASSFVPPGVGETQYF.

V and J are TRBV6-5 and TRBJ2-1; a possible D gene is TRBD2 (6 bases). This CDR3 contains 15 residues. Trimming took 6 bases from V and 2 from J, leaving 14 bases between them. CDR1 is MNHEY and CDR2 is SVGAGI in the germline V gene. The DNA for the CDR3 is TGTGCCAGCAGATCCGAGCGGGTGACCTACAATGAGCAGTTCTTC. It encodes CASRSERVTYNEQFF.

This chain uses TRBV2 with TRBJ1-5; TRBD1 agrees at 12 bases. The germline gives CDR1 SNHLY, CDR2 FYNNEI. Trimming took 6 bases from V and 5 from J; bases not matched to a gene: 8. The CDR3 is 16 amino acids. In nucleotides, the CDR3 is TGTGCCAGCAGGGGAAGTGGGACAGGGGGCGATCAGCCCCAGCATTTT. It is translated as CASRGSGTGGDQPQHF.

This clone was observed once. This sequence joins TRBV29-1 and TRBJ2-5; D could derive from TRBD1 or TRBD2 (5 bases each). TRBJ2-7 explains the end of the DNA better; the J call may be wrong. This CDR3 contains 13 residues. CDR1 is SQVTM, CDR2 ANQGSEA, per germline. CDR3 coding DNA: TGCAGCGTTCCGGGACGGAACTCCTACGAGCAGTACTTC. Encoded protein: CSVPGRNSYEQYF.

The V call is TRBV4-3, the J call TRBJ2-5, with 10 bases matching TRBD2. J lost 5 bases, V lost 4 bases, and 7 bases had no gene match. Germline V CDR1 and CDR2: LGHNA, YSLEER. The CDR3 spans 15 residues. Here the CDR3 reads CASSPGTSVVETQYF. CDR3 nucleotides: TGCGCCAGCAGCCCCGGGACTAGCGTCGTCGAGACCCAGTACTTC.

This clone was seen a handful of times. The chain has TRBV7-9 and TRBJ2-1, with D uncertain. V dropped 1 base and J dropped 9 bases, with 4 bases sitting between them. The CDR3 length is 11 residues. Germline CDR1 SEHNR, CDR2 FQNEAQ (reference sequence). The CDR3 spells CASSLGSEQFF. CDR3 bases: TGTGCCAGCAGCTTAGGGAGTGAGCAGTTCTTC.

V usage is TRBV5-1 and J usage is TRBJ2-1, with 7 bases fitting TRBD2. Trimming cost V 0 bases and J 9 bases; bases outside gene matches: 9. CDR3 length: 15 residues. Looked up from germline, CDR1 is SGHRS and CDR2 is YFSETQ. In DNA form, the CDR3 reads TGCGCCAGCAGCTTGGCCCCAGGACTAGTCCGTGAGCAGTTCTTC. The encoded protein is CASSLAPGLVREQFF.

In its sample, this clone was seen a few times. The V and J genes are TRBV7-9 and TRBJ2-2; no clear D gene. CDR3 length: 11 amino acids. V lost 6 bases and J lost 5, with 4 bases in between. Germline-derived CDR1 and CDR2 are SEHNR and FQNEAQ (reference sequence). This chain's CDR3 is CASRLTGELFF. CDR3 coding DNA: TGTGCCAGCAGACTTACCGGGGAGCTGTTTTTT.

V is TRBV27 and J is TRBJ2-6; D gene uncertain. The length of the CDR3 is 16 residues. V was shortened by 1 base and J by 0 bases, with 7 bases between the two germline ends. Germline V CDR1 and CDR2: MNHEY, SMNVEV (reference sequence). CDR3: CASSLYWSSGANVLTF. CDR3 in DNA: TGTGCCAGCAGTTTATACTGGAGCTCTGGGGCCAACGTCCTGACTTTC.

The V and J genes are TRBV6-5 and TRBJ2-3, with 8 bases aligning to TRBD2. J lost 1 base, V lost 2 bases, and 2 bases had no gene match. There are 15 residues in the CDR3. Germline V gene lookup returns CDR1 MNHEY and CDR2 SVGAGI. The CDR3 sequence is CASSYKAGGTDTQYF. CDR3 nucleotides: TGTGCCAGCAGTTACAAAGCGGGGGGCACAGATACGCAGTATTTT.

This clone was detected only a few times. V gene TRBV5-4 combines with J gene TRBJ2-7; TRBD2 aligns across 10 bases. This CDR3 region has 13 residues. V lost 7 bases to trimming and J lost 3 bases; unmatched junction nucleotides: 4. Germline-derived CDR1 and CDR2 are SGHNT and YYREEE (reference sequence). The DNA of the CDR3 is TGTGCCAGCGGCAGCGGGGGGGGCTACGAGCAGTACTTC. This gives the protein CASGSGGGYEQYF.

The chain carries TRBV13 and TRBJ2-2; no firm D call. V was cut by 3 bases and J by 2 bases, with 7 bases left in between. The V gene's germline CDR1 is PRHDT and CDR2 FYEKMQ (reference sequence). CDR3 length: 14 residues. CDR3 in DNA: TGTGCCAGCAGCTTGGGCTATAACACCGGGGAGCTGTTTTTT. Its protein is CASSLGYNTGELFF. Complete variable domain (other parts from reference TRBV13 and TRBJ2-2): AAGVIQSPRHLIKEKRETATLKCYPIPRHDTVYWYQQGPGQDPQFLISFYEKMQSDKGSIPDRFSAQQFSDYHSELNMSSLELGDSALYFCASSLGYNTGELFFGEGSRLTVL.

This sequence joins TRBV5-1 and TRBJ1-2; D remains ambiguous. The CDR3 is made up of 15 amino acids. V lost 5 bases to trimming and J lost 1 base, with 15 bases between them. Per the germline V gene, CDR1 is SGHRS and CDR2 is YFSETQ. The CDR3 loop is CASSFTGIDNYGYTF. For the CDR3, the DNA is TGCGCCAGCAGTTTTACCGGGATCGATAACTATGGCTACACCTTC.

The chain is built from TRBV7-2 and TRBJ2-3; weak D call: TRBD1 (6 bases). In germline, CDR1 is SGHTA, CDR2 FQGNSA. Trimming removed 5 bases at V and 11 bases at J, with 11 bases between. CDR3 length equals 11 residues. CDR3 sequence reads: CASSLQGLQYF. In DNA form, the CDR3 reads TGTGCCAGCAGCCTACAGGGCTTGCAGTATTTT.

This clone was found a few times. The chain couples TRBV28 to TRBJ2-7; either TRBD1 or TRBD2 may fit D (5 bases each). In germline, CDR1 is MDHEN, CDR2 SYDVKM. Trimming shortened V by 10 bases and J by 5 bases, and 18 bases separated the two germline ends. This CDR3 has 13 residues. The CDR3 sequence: CATRQRGVHEQYF. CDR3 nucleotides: TGTGCCACCCGTCAAAGAGGGGTCCACGAGCAGTACTTC.

As DNA, the CDR3 is TGTGCCATCAGTGAGTCCGAGGGGAGCCCCCGGGCCAACGTCCTGACTTTC. Protein: CAISESEGSPRANVLTF. The V call is TRBV10-3, the J call TRBJ2-6; perhaps D is TRBD1 or TRBD2 (5 bases each). Germline lookup yields CDR1 ENHRY and CDR2 SYGVKD. The ends were cut back, 0 bases at V and 5 bases at J, with 14 bases in the middle. The CDR3 is 17 residues long.